These 6 T cell receptor beta chains originate from one sample sequenced in a study of CXCR3-negative and CXCR3-positive naive CD8 T cells. With UMI labels, 5' RACE was used to prepare the TRB cDNA libraries. From the 5' RACE reads, TCRdb lists one entry per CDR3 protein and no DNA. Its listing shows about 40,000 distinct CDR3 sequences. Sequenced: memory CD8+ T cells from blood. The receptors were gathered from a human donor in good health. Some clones in this sample may be carry-over from other donors' samples.

This sequence joins TRBV5-5 and TRBJ2-2; TCRdb returns TRBD1, unconfirmable since there is no DNA. The CDR3 is 17 residues long. The V gene's germline CDR1 is SGHKS and CDR2 YYEKEE (reference sequence). CDR3 in amino acids: CASTTVFRQELTGELFF.

The genes are TRBV29-1 and TRBJ2-3; the D gene TCRdb calls, TRBD2, cannot be checked with no DNA. The CDR3 runs 15 residues. The germline gives CDR1 SQVTM, CDR2 ANQGSEA. The CDR3 loop reads CSGRPGLLDTDTQYF.

CDR3 sequence: CASSLGPGQGGTAELFF. The chain has TRBV5-1 and TRBJ2-2; TCRdb selects TRBD1, and the lack of DNA leaves this call unchecked. This CDR3 contains 17 residues. The germline CDR1 and CDR2 sequences are SGHRS and YFSETQ.

This sequence joins TRBV7-9 and TRBJ2-7. CDR3 length: 13 amino acids. Germline V gene lookup returns CDR1 SEHNR and CDR2 FQNEAQ (reference sequence). The CDR3 sequence: CASSLLGSYEQYF.

The chain joins TRBV6-2 or TRBV6-3 to TRBJ2-7. The length of the CDR3 is 14 residues. Germline CDR1 reads MNHEY; CDR2 reads SVGEGT. The CDR3 is CASSYSDTTYEQYF.

This rearrangement joins TRBV28 to TRBJ1-1; the D call of TRBD1 rests on TCRdb alone, since no DNA is present to check it. The CDR3 covers 13 residues. Germline-derived CDR1 and CDR2 are MDHEN and SYDVKM. This CDR3 is CASRTTGGTEAFF. Based on the CDR3 plus reference TRBV28 and TRBJ1-1, the full variable domain is DVKVTQSSRYLVKRTGEKVFLECVQDMDHENMFWYRQDPGLGLRLIYFSYDVKMKEKGDIPEGYSVSREKKERFSLILESASTNQTSMYLCASRTTGGTEAFFGQGTRLTVV.